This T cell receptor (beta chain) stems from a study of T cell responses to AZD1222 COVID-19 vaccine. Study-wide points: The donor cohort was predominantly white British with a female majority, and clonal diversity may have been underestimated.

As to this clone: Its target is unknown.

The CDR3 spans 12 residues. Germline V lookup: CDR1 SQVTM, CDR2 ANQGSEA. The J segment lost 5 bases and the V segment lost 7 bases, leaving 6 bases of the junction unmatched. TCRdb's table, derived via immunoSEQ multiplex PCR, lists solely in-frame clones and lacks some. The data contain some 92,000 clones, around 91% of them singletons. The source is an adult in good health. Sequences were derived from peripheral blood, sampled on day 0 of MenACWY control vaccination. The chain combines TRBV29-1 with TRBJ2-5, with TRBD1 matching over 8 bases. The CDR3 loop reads CSGRTGPETQYF. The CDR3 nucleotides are TGCAGCGGCCGGACAGGGCCCGAGACCCAGTACTTC.